Detailed here is one T cell receptor (beta chain). The sample belongs to a study of blood T cell repertoires in COVID-19. V shed 2 bases and J shed 4 bases, with 12 bases lying between them. The CDR3 consists of 15 residues. Germline V gives CDR1 MNHEY, CDR2 SMNVEV (reference sequence). In the original workflow: Counts of nucleated cells, estimated from reference gene primer amplification, were obtained. Measured with immunoSEQ multiplex PCR; TCRdb has only the in-frame clones, and not every one. V and J calls and clone size follow that table, whereas D and trimming were derived from the DNA. The data contain about 200,000 clones, roughly 90% of them singletons.

The rearrangement uses TRBV27 and TRBJ1-5, with a weak D call TRBD1 (5 bases). The material sequenced was peripheral blood. This receptor was taken from a woman in her seventies with acute or convalescent COVID-19. The CDR3 reads CASSLGGDWNQPQHF. CDR3 DNA sequence: TGTGCCAGCAGTTTAGGGGGGGACTGGAATCAGCCCCAGCATTTT.